This T cell receptor (beta chain) derives from a study of tumor-infiltrating lymphocytes in primary liver carcinoma. For the study at large: Those sampled were patients whose primary liver carcinoma was treated by surgical resection. There were roughly 3.5 to 8 million productive TCRbeta reads per sample, a yield similar across tissue types. Study-wide findings and caveats: The overlap of tumor-adjacent and tumor-blood pairs was smaller than that of tumor region pairs. Top-250-clone fractions were significantly higher in tumors than in blood (p = 0.039).

Points on this clonotype: Antigen unknown. This could be a read error, since a much larger clone is one nucleotide away.

The V end lost 3 bases, the J end lost 10 bases, and 19 bases lay between the germline ends. Per the germline V gene, CDR1 is SQVTM and CDR2 is ANQGSEA. The CDR3 is made up of 14 amino acids. Making TCR beta cDNA involved approximately 480 ng total RNA and a constant-region primer. Slightly modified ARM-PCR served as the procedure for the TCR beta libraries. These libraries came from three rounds of nested multiplex PCR. TRBV1-TRBV30 forward and Cbeta reverse primers drove the first two roughly 10-cycle rounds. Via MiXCR, TCRdb re-called the multiplex PCR reads, giving one row per CDR3 protein. Among nearly 200,000 distinct CDR3 sequences, roughly 61% were seen once, and the ten largest hold 6% to 8.5%. Germline DNA was extracted alongside blood RNA, which was obtained from unsorted whole blood.

The material sequenced was peripheral blood. The chain recombines TRBV29-1 with TRBJ2-1; D possibly uses TRBD1 or TRBD2 (5 bases each). This receptor was obtained from a woman aged 55 to 70 with primary liver carcinoma and hepatitis B virus infection. DNA of the CDR3: TGCAGCGTTGACGCCATGGGGCGGGTCAGGGAGCAGTTCTTC. This translates into CSVDAMGRVREQFF.